The 23 T cell receptor beta chains below all came from one sample that was sequenced in a study of beta chain features in type 1 diabetes. Study-level results: TCRB CDR3 length was moderately but significantly reduced in all four CD4+ subsets of Type 1 diabetes patients.

Of the isolated RNA, all was reverse transcribed, and so the sequenced material was expressed TCRB transcripts. The repertoire was sequenced with immunoSEQ multiplex PCR; TCRdb's copy has only in-frame clones and lacks some. The sample shows around 300,000 clones, approximately 16% of them seen only once. What these receptors recognize is not known. Sequencing was carried out using naive CD4+ T cells from blood. All receptors come from a man between 18 and 29 years old with type 1 diabetes.

This clone occurred a few times. This chain joins TRBV7-2 and TRBJ2-1; possible D gene TRBD2, 5 bases. Germline CDR1 SGHTA, CDR2 FQGNSA. Deletions cut 6 bases from V and 0 bases from J, with 18 bases between. The CDR3 is made up of 17 amino acids. The CDR3 region is CASRRMKGGLSYNEQFF. DNA for the CDR3: TGTGCCAGCAGGCGAATGAAGGGCGGGCTCTCCTACAATGAGCAGTTCTTC. Full variable domain (outside the CDR3, taken from reference TRBV7-2 and TRBJ2-1): GAGVSQSPSNKVTEKGKDVELRCDPISGHTALYWYRQSLGQGLEFLIYFQGNSAPDKSGLPSDRFSAERTGGSVSTLTIQRTQQEDSAVYLCASRRMKGGLSYNEQFFGPGTRLTVL.

This chain uses TRBV29-1 with TRBJ1-1; no definite D call. The CDR3 extends over 13 amino acids. The V gene lost 0 bases and the J gene lost 4 bases, with 9 bases spanning the gap. CDR1 is SQVTM and CDR2 is ANQGSEA in the germline V gene. The CDR3 spells CSVEDRRGTEAFF. The DNA of the CDR3 is TGCAGCGTTGAAGACCGGAGAGGCACTGAAGCTTTCTTT.

This chain connects TRBV15 to TRBJ2-2; TRBD2 is a possible D gene (5 bases). CDR3 length: 15 residues. The germline V gene has CDR1 LNHNV and CDR2 YYDKDF (reference sequence). The V end was cut by 1 base, the J end by 5 bases, with 11 bases between. In DNA form, the CDR3 reads TGTGCCACCAGCAGAGGACGGGGTGGAACCGGGGAGCTGTTTTTT. Its translation: CATSRGRGGTGELFF.

This sequence joins TRBV29-1 and TRBJ2-3; tentatively, D is TRBD2 (5 bases). The CDR3 consists of 13 residues. Germline assignment: CDR1 SQVTM and CDR2 ANQGSEA. The germline V and J ends were trimmed by 4 bases and 2 bases, with 10 bases remaining between them. DNA of the CDR3: TGCAGCGTTGCCGGGGTTACCACAGATACGCAGTATTTT. It yields the protein CSVAGVTTDTQYF.

In this sample, this clone turned up a few times. The rearrangement uses TRBV6-5 and TRBJ2-3; D uncertain. Trimming shortened V by 4 bases and J by 5 bases, and 16 bases separated the two germline ends. This CDR3 has 15 amino acids. Germline CDR1 reads MNHEY; CDR2 reads SVGAGI. The CDR3 bases are TGTGCCAGCAGTTTTTTCGGCCCCCCGGGAGATACGCAGTATTTT. It codes for CASSFFGPPGDTQYF.

The chain links TRBV21-1 to TRBJ2-7; the table's D gene call, TRBD1, was not cross checked with the DNA. TRBV21-1 is shown as a pseudogene. The CDR3 contains 13 residues. The CDR3 is CARGRQSSYEQYF. The CDR3 nucleotides are TGTGCCAGGGGCAGGCAGAGCTCCTACGAGCAGTACTTC.

This clone was seen more than once but under ten times. The CDR3 loop reads CASSLIPDNGYTF. CDR3 bases: TGTGCCAGCAGTTTAATCCCGGACAATGGCTACACCTTC. The chain carries TRBV28 and TRBJ1-2, with a tentative D call TRBD1 (5 bases). The CDR3 is made up of 13 amino acids. Trimming took off 2 bases at V and 6 bases at J, with 10 bases between the two ends. CDR1 MDHEN and CDR2 SYDVKM come from the germline V gene.

This clone has more than one count but fewer than ten. As DNA, the CDR3 is TGCAGCGTGAAGCCGTACAGGGGGCTCAGGTACCAAGAGACCCAGTACTTC. It translates to CSVKPYRGLRYQETQYF. The chain carries TRBV29-1 and TRBJ2-5; the match to TRBD1 covers 9 bases. The CDR3 is 17 amino acids. J was trimmed by 0 bases and V by 6 bases; bases with no gene match: 14. CDR1 SQVTM and CDR2 ANQGSEA come from the germline V gene. The full variable domain, completed using reference TRBV29-1 and TRBJ2-5, is SAVISQKPSRDICQRGTSLTIQCQVDSQVTMMFWYRQQPGQSLTLIATANQGSEATYESGFVIDKFPISRPNLTFSTLTVSNMSPEDSSIYLCSVKPYRGLRYQETQYFGPGTRLLVL.

The chain is built from TRBV25-1 and TRBJ2-7; 7 bases fit TRBD1. With 6 bases clipped from V and 6 bases from J, the junction kept 8 bases outside the gene matches. Per germline, CDR1 MGHDK and CDR2 SYGVNS. There are 13 residues in the CDR3. DNA of the CDR3: TGTGCCAGCAGCGACGACAGGGATCTCGAGCAGTACTTC. This encodes CASSDDRDLEQYF.

This clone was detected only once. This chain uses TRBV6-6 with TRBJ2-7, with TRBD1 matching over 8 bases. The junction had 8 bases not matched to a gene; V was cut back by 5 bases and J by 5 bases. Germline V gene sequence: CDR1 MNHNY, CDR2 SVGAGI (reference sequence). The CDR3 totals 14 residues. The CDR3 coding sequence is TGTGCCAGCAGTGACCGGACAGGGTCGGACGAGCAGTACTTC. Translated, it gives CASSDRTGSDEQYF.

This clone appeared a few times. The chain employs TRBV18 and TRBJ1-1; 8 nucleotides line up with TRBD1. The germline CDR1 and CDR2 sequences are KGHSH and LQKENI. The trim removed 3 bases at V and 4 bases at J, leaving 1 base unmatched. CDR3 length equals 13 residues. CDR3: CASSPQGATEAFF. CDR3 nucleotide sequence: TGTGCCAGCTCACCTCAGGGGGCCACTGAAGCTTTCTTT.

The CDR3 reads CASSLLWGEQFF. CDR3 nucleotide sequence: TGTGCCAGCAGTTTGCTCTGGGGGGAACAGTTCTTC. V is TRBV28 and J is TRBJ2-1; D is perhaps TRBD2 (6 bases). The CDR3 spans 12 residues. Germline V gene sequence: CDR1 MDHEN, CDR2 SYDVKM. The V end was cut by 3 bases, the J end by 13 bases, with 13 bases between.

The chain couples TRBV30 to TRBJ1-3; D may be TRBD1 (6 bases). This CDR3 has 12 residues. Deletions cut 4 bases from V and 7 bases from J, with 11 bases between. CDR1 and CDR2 from the germline V gene are GTSNPN and SVGIG (reference sequence). The CDR3 sequence: CAWTPQGNTIYF. In DNA, the CDR3 is TGTGCCTGGACCCCCCAGGGGAACACCATATATTTT.

The chain recombines TRBV7-2 with TRBJ2-4; D is undetermined. Germline V gene data show CDR1 as SGHTA and CDR2 as FQGNSA. This CDR3 comprises 14 residues. Trimming took off 4 bases at V and 2 bases at J, with 9 bases between the two ends. The DNA of the CDR3 is TGTGCCAGCAGCTCGAGCTCGACCAAAAACATTCAGTACTTC. It yields the protein CASSSSSTKNIQYF.

V and J are TRBV7-8 and TRBJ1-6, with unresolved D. This CDR3 is 15 amino acids long. Germline V gene lookup returns CDR1 SGHVS and CDR2 FQNEAQ. Trimming left V 2 bases short and J 6 bases short, with 11 bases between. This CDR3 is CASSLKRVGNSPLHF. The CDR3 region has the DNA TGTGCCAGCAGCTTAAAGAGGGTGGGTAATTCACCCCTCCACTTT.

The table lists this clone with a few counts. The chain couples TRBV27 to TRBJ1-1; possible D gene TRBD1, 5 bases. There are 12 residues in the CDR3. Germline values: CDR1 MNHEY, CDR2 SMNVEV (reference sequence). V shed 6 bases and J shed 8 bases, with 13 bases lying between them. As DNA, the CDR3 is TGTGCCAGCAGAGAGAGGACACGCGAAGCTTTCTTT. It yields the protein CASRERTREAFF.

This sequence joins TRBV9 and TRBJ2-3, with 8 bases that match TRBD1. This CDR3 is built from 15 residues. The trim removed 2 bases at V and 3 bases at J, leaving 5 bases unmatched. The germline V gene has CDR1 SGDLS and CDR2 YYNGEE. CDR3 nucleotides: TGTGCCAGCAGCGTGGATGGACAGGGAACAGATACGCAGTATTTT. Its translation: CASSVDGQGTDTQYF.

This chain links TRBV7-9 with TRBJ2-1; 11 nucleotides match TRBD1. Per germline, CDR1 SEHNR and CDR2 FQNEAQ (reference sequence). The CDR3 consists of 16 residues. Losses at the gene ends were 5 bases for V and 3 bases for J; bases not matched to a gene: 6. CDR3 amino acids: CASSLSGTGGYNEQFF. CDR3 in DNA: TGTGCCAGCAGCCTCTCCGGGACAGGGGGCTACAATGAGCAGTTCTTC.

This clone has more than one count but fewer than ten. V usage is TRBV5-1 and J usage is TRBJ2-2; D possibly corresponds to TRBD1 (5 bases). Per the germline V gene, CDR1 is SGHRS and CDR2 is YFSETQ. V dropped 4 bases and J dropped 4 bases, with 8 bases sitting between them. The CDR3 contains 13 residues. The CDR3: CASSTGPTGELFF. The CDR3, as DNA: TGCGCCAGCAGCACAGGCCCCACCGGGGAGCTGTTTTTT. Variable domain in full (rest from reference TRBV5-1 and TRBJ2-2): KAGVTQTPRYLIKTRGQQVTLSCSPISGHRSVSWYQQTPGQGLQFLFEYFSETQRNKGNFPGRFSGRQFSNSRSEMNVSTLELGDSALYLCASSTGPTGELFFGEGSRLTVL.

J is TRBJ1-5 and V is TRBV4-2; D is undetermined. V was trimmed by 0 bases and J by 7 bases, leaving 4 bases between them. This CDR3 is built from 12 residues. Germline CDR1 is LGHNA and CDR2 is YNFKEQ. In DNA, the CDR3 is TGTGCCAGCAGCCAAGACAGGCAGCCCCAGCATTTT. Protein: CASSQDRQPQHF.

This clone was observed a few times. The chain couples TRBV28 to TRBJ1-5; D gene unclear. Trimming removed 2 bases at V and 1 base at J, with 12 bases between. The V gene's germline CDR1 is MDHEN and CDR2 SYDVKM. The CDR3 sequence is 16 residues long. The CDR3 region is CASSLLVVRSNQPQHF. The CDR3, as DNA: TGTGCCAGCAGTTTACTCGTCGTCAGGAGCAATCAGCCCCAGCATTTT.

The gene calls are TRBV18 and TRBJ1-6, with D possibly TRBD1 on 5 matching bases. The CDR3 is made up of 17 amino acids. V lost 6 bases and J lost 8, with 23 bases in between. CDR1 KGHSH and CDR2 LQKENI come from the germline V gene. The CDR3 is CASSRGVLELGHSPLHF. DNA of the CDR3: TGTGCCAGCTCGCGGGGGGTCCTAGAGTTGGGGCATTCACCCCTCCACTTT.

The genes are TRBV5-4 and TRBJ2-7; 11 bases line up with TRBD2. The CDR3 is made up of 15 amino acids. V lost 4 bases and J lost 4; bases outside the gene matches: 7. Germline CDR1 reads SGHNT; CDR2 reads YYREEE (reference sequence). CDR3 nucleotide sequence: TGTGCCAGCAGCACCCTAGCGGGGGGACCGTACGAGCAGTACTTC. It yields the protein CASSTLAGGPYEQYF.